The following is a TCR beta chain sequence with its context. As yet, its antigen is unknown. This sample was taken from a study of shared clonotypes between healthy human individuals. In the study overall: Researchers assigned three CD4 naive, three CD4 memory, two CD8 naive and one CD8 memory plate to each donor. Whole-study findings and limits: Naive CD4 clonotypes were shared across a few donors at roughly 5%.

The trim removed 4 bases at V and 1 base at J, leaving 7 bases unmatched. The CDR3 contains 15 residues. From germline, CDR1 is SQVTM and CDR2 ANQGSEA. Tens of thousands of T cell genomes, or 200 ng DNA, went into the sorted-subset replicate PCRs. Repertoires were generated with immunoSEQ multiplex PCR, while TCRdb's copy carries only in-frame clones and drops some. The profile covers 550,000 to 650,000 clones, with 95% to 97% appearing a single time and less than 0.12% taken by the ten largest. Naive CD8 populations comprised CD45RO-negative cells positively selected for CCR7, excluding terminally differentiated effector memory CD45RA+ cells.

The rearrangement links TRBV29-1 to TRBJ2-1; 7 bases line up with TRBD2. The sample was naive CD8+ T cells sorted from blood. The clonotype originates from a woman aged 25 to 39 in good health. This CDR3 reads CSVVGGGGSYNEQFF. The CDR3 DNA is TGCAGCGTTGTCGGTGGGGGAGGGTCCTACAATGAGCAGTTCTTC.